The clone carrying this T cell receptor beta chain is medium-sized within its sample. Its antigen is not identified. The germline V gene has CDR1 SQVTM and CDR2 ANQGSEA. The CDR3 runs to 13 residues. Deletions cut 0 bases from V and 1 base from J, with 6 bases between. The sample comes from a study of cytomegalovirus exposure and HLA in healthy donors. In the PCR, 60 Vbeta and 13 Jbeta primers were used. Only in-frame clones appear in the TCRdb table, and some are missing; sequencing was by immunoSEQ multiplex PCR. The profile covers 150,000 to 180,000 clones, with 75% to 85% appearing a single time and roughly 8% taken by the ten largest. Notes on the study in general: The classifier, whose performance was assessed in both the original and validation cohorts, reportedly diagnosed cytomegalovirus status with high specificity and sensitivity.

The source is a man aged 30 to 39 in good health and CMV-seropositive. Sequenced sample: PBMCs. V usage is TRBV29-1 and J usage is TRBJ1-1; no firm D call. CDR3 residues: CSVEDTANTEAFF. The CDR3, as DNA: TGCAGCGTTGAAGATACAGCGAACACTGAAGCTTTCTTT.